Listed below are T cell receptor beta chains from one sample, sequenced in a study of cytomegalovirus exposure and HLA in healthy donors. Using immunoSEQ multiplex PCR, the repertoire was profiled, and TCRdb retains in-frame clones only, with some absent. Of about 180,000 clones in the sample, roughly 77% were seen once. Material for sequencing was PBMCs. Every receptor here comes from a woman in her thirties in good health and CMV-seronegative. The CDR3 runs from the conserved cysteine through the conserved F or W. The D gene is left open where the match is weak. Part of the rows lack a size; the others show once, few, many or a class for expanded clones.

>-|TRBV11-2|TRBJ2-2|14|-
CASRASPNTGELFF
TGTGCCAGCCGCGCTAGCCCGAACACCGGGGAGCTGTTTTTT
>-|TRBV5-6|TRBJ2-3|15|TRBD1
CASSFGDRAADTQYF
TGTGCCAGCAGCTTTGGAGACAGGGCGGCAGATACGCAGTATTTT
>-|TRBV7-9|TRBJ1-2|17|TRBD1
CASSPIPMTGGSYGYTF
TGTGCCAGCAGCCCGATCCCCATGACAGGGGGTTCCTATGGCTACACCTTC
>-|TRBV5-4|TRBJ1-2|14|-
CASSLGGRAGGYTF
TGTGCCAGCAGCTTGGGAGGCAGGGCCGGAGGCTACACCTTC
>-|TRBV6-5|TRBJ2-5|14|-
CASSYSAGLETQYF
TGTGCCAGCAGTTATTCGGCGGGTCTAGAGACCCAGTACTTC
>-|TRBV2|TRBJ2-7|15|TRBD1
CASTPGGRLRYEQYF
TGTGCCAGCACCCCAGGGGGCCGGCTTCGCTACGAGCAGTACTTC
>few|TRBV9|TRBJ1-2|13|-
CASSPDRNYGYTF
TGTGCCAGCAGCCCCGACAGAAACTATGGCTACACCTTC
>-|TRBV19|TRBJ1-2|12|-
CASREGDFGYTF
TGTGCCAGTAGGGAAGGGGATTTTGGCTACACCTTC
>-|TRBV4-3|TRBJ1-2|15|-
CASSQDRGGRYGYTF
TGCGCCAGCAGCCAAGACCGGGGGGGCCGCTATGGCTACACCTTC
>-|TRBV29-1|TRBJ1-1|13|-
CSVVRDLNTEAFF
TGCAGCGTTGTGAGGGATTTGAACACTGAAGCTTTCTTT
>-|TRBV9|TRBJ2-3|18|-
CASSVATLARQKTDTQYF
TGTGCCAGCAGCGTAGCCACCTTAGCTAGGCAAAAGACAGATACGCAGTATTTT
>few|TRBV7-9|TRBJ2-7|14|-
CASNPTVSSYEQYF
TGTGCCAGCAACCCGACAGTTAGCTCCTACGAGCAGTACTTC
>-|TRBV5-1|TRBJ2-7|14|-
CASSLLGRAYEQYF
TGCGCCAGCAGCTTGTTGGGCAGGGCCTACGAGCAGTACTTC
>-|TRBV4-3|TRBJ2-5|15|TRBD2
CASSQDQGGQETQYF
TGCGCCAGCAGCCAAGATCAGGGAGGGCAAGAGACCCAGTACTTC
>-|TRBV5-1|TRBJ1-1|16|-
CASSLGPWGPGTEAFF
TGCGCCAGCAGCTTAGGTCCCTGGGGGCCGGGCACTGAAGCTTTCTTT
>-|TRBV29-1|TRBJ2-5|14|TRBD1
CSVEDTTGEETQYF
TGCAGCGTTGAGGATACGACAGGGGAAGAGACCCAGTACTTC